This T cell receptor (beta chain) was recorded in a study of cytomegalovirus exposure and HLA in healthy donors. General study points: Roughly even sequencing depth across donors was the assumption behind the presence/absence analyses.

This cohort consisted of healthy bone marrow donors. PCR used 60 Vbeta primers and 13 Jbeta primers. Clones were read by immunoSEQ multiplex PCR, and TCRdb kept only the in-frame ones, dropping some. The sample yields some 130,000 clones, roughly 78% seen once. On this clone: What it binds is unknown.

This CDR3 region has 13 residues. From germline, CDR1 is SQVTM and CDR2 ANQGSEA. Deletions cut 7 bases from V and 4 bases from J, with 13 bases between. The sequenced sample was PBMCs. The receptor was derived from a man in his forties in good health and CMV-seronegative. This chain connects TRBV29-1 to TRBJ1-4; D gene ambiguous. CDR3 DNA: TGCAGCGCCCGCCACAGCTATAATGAAAAACTGTTTTTT. It yields the protein CSARHSYNEKLFF.